This entry describes one T cell receptor (beta chain). The antigen is undetermined. The trim removed 5 bases at V and 3 bases at J, leaving 9 bases unmatched. CDR3 length: 15 residues. The germline V gene has CDR1 SGHVS and CDR2 FNYEAQ. This entry belongs to a study of T cell repertoires in cytomegalovirus infection. Study summary: Signatures in public TCR beta sequences pointed to both CMV infection and matching HLA type.

Overall study findings and caveats: Dominating the ex vivo response were TCR beta clonotypes that were CMV-specific and HLA-C-restricted. Carriers of CMV plus the relevant HLA were identified by cumulative public TCR beta family frequency.

TCRdb independently ran MiXCR on the reads; one entry per CDR3 protein. The table includes approximately 730,000 distinct CDR3 sequences, around a third detected once. Source: cultured PBMCs, taken from culture after CMV antigen stimulation. The rearrangement links TRBV7-6 to TRBJ2-7; 8 positions agree with TRBD1. The TCR sequence derives from a human donor in good health (CMV status not recorded). Some clones in this sample may be carry-over from other donors' samples. The DNA for the CDR3 is TGTGCCAGCAGCGACAGGGGTCGTCCCAACTACGAGCAGTACTTC. Amino acid sequence: CASSDRGRPNYEQYF.